Following are 23 T cell receptor beta chains from one sample sequenced in a study of technical replicates of blood from a few donors. Only in-frame clones appear in the TCRdb table, and some are missing; sequencing was by immunoSEQ multiplex PCR. The sample lists around 78,000 clones, over 85% occurring once. Material for sequencing was T cells isolated from PBMCs. The receptors here all came from a human donor in good health.

In its sample, this clone was seen once. This chain connects TRBV11-1 to TRBJ2-1; 10 nucleotides line up with TRBD2. CDR1 and CDR2 from the germline V gene are SGHAT and FQDESV (reference sequence). V was pared by 5 bases and J by 7 bases, with 11 bases of the junction left unmatched. The CDR3 runs 16 residues. The CDR3 DNA sequence: TGTGCCAGCAGCGGAGCAGGGACTAGCGTGTGGAATGAGCAGTTCTTC. It encodes CASSGAGTSVWNEQFF. Using reference TRBV11-1 and TRBJ2-1 for the parts outside the CDR3, the full variable domain is EAEVAQSPRYKITEKSQAVAFWCDPISGHATLYWYRQILGQGPELLVQFQDESVVDDSQLPKDRFSAERLKGVDSTLKIQPAELGDSAMYLCASSGAGTSVWNEQFFGPGTRLTVL.

The genes are TRBV29-1 and TRBJ2-1; 14 bases are a match to TRBD2. J gave up 9 bases and V 7 bases, and 8 bases lay outside the gene matches. The V gene's germline CDR1 is SQVTM and CDR2 ANQGSEA. The CDR3 is 14 amino acids. CDR3 in amino acids: CSARLAGGHGEQFF. The DNA for the CDR3 is TGCAGCGCCCGACTAGCGGGAGGGCACGGTGAGCAGTTCTTC.

The chain employs TRBV9 and TRBJ2-1; TRBD1 matches 9 bases. The V gene end was trimmed by 0 bases and the J gene end by 0 bases; junction bases not matched to a gene: 4. This CDR3 comprises 17 residues. The germline V gene encodes CDR1 SGDLS and CDR2 YYNGEE. As DNA, the CDR3 is TGTGCCAGCAGCGTAGCTGGGACAGGGATCTCCTACAATGAGCAGTTCTTC. Encoded protein: CASSVAGTGISYNEQFF. Together with reference TRBV9 and TRBJ2-1, the CDR3 gives the full variable domain: DSGVTQTPKHLITATGQRVTLRCSPRSGDLSVYWYQQSLDQGLQFLIQYYNGEERAKGNILERFSAQQFPDLHSELNLSSLELGDSALYFCASSVAGTGISYNEQFFGPGTRLTVL.

This clone was seen once. V and J are TRBV29-1 and TRBJ1-5; 8 bases align to TRBD1. This CDR3 comprises 13 residues. From germline, CDR1 is SQVTM and CDR2 ANQGSEA. Trimming at V came to 7 bases and at J to 3 bases, leaving 5 bases not matched to a gene. The CDR3 region has the DNA TGCAGCGCCCGGGACAGGTACAATCAGCCCCAGCATTTT. Protein product: CSARDRYNQPQHF.

The rearrangement uses TRBV4-1 and TRBJ2-4; D is unresolved. V was cut by 0 bases and J by 2 bases, with 11 bases left in between. Germline CDR1 and CDR2: MGHRA and YSYEKL. The CDR3 contains 16 residues. In DNA form, the CDR3 reads TGCGCCAGCAGCCAAGATCTTTTGCTACCCAAAAACATTCAGTACTTC. Translated: CASSQDLLLPKNIQYF.

The V call is TRBV5-6, the J call TRBJ2-7; 9 bases align to TRBD1. Losses at the gene ends were 4 bases for V and 6 bases for J; bases not matched to a gene: 8. From germline, CDR1 is SGHDT and CDR2 YYEEEE. The CDR3 runs 14 residues. CDR3 nucleotides: TGTGCCAGCAGCCTCCGGGACAGGGTATCCGAGCAGTACTTC. It is translated as CASSLRDRVSEQYF.

The V and J genes are TRBV19 and TRBJ1-4; TRBD1 matches at 9 bases. The CDR3 spans 15 residues. The V segment lost 5 bases and the J segment 10 bases; nucleotides outside the gene matches: 11. Germline assignment: CDR1 LNHDA and CDR2 SQIVND (reference sequence). CDR3 sequence: CASSFRQGVLGKLFF. For the CDR3, the DNA is TGTGCCAGTAGTTTCAGACAGGGGGTGTTAGGAAAACTGTTTTTT.

The chain is built from TRBV27 and TRBJ2-7; 10 bases align to TRBD2. J lost 1 base, V lost 0 bases, and 0 bases had no gene match. This CDR3 region has 15 residues. CDR1 MNHEY and CDR2 SMNVEV come from the germline V gene (reference sequence). This CDR3 is CASSLSSGGSYEQYF. The CDR3 coding sequence is TGTGCCAGCAGTTTATCTAGCGGGGGGTCCTACGAGCAGTACTTC.

The chain uses TRBV4-1 and TRBJ1-2, with D maybe TRBD1 (5 bases). Trimming took off 2 bases at V and 0 bases at J, with 7 bases between the two ends. The CDR3 is made up of 14 amino acids. Germline values: CDR1 MGHRA, CDR2 YSYEKL. The CDR3 DNA reads TGCGCCAGCAGCCAACCGGGGGCTAACTATGGCTACACCTTC. This encodes CASSQPGANYGYTF.

This clone appeared once. The V and J genes are TRBV5-6 and TRBJ1-1; D ambiguous. The germline V gene has CDR1 SGHDT and CDR2 YYEEEE. The V end was cut by 7 bases, the J end by 7 bases, with 14 bases between. This CDR3 has 12 amino acids. The CDR3 region is CASGSGILEAFF. CDR3 coding DNA: TGTGCCAGCGGGTCGGGGATCCTTGAAGCTTTCTTT.

The chain links TRBV7-9 to TRBJ2-1; 12 bases agree with TRBD1. Germline CDR1 SEHNR, CDR2 FQNEAQ (reference sequence). The CDR3 sequence is 16 residues long. Germline trimming cut 4 bases from V and 8 bases from J; bases unmatched to any gene: 9. Here the CDR3 reads CASSWDRGRFSYEQFF. DNA of the CDR3: TGTGCCAGCAGCTGGGACAGGGGGCGCTTTTCCTATGAGCAGTTCTTC.

The chain joins TRBV12-5 to TRBJ1-1; 8 nucleotides match TRBD1. CDR1 is LGHNT, CDR2 FRNRAP, per germline. V shed 5 bases and J 0 bases; nucleotides not matched to a gene: 8. The CDR3 length is 16 residues. The CDR3 sequence is CASGIDRGPMNTEAFF. The CDR3 bases are TGTGCTAGTGGTATCGACAGGGGCCCCATGAACACTGAAGCTTTCTTT.

The J gene is TRBJ2-1, the V gene TRBV7-9; unclear D gene. This CDR3 comprises 14 residues. Germline V CDR1 and CDR2: SEHNR, FQNEAQ (reference sequence). Trimming cost V 2 bases and J 3 bases, with 8 bases left between them. CDR3 amino acids: CASSLQVRYNEQFF. The CDR3 nucleotides are TGTGCCAGCAGCTTACAGGTCCGCTACAATGAGCAGTTCTTC.

The rearrangement joins TRBV10-3 to TRBJ2-3; 10 bases fit TRBD1. CDR1 is ENHRY, CDR2 SYGVKD, per germline. V lost 11 bases, J lost 6 bases, and 8 bases stayed unmatched. This CDR3 region has 13 residues. CDR3 region: CAAGQGSMDTQYF. For the CDR3, the DNA is TGTGCCGCGGGACAGGGGTCGATGGATACGCAGTATTTT.

This chain joins TRBV2 and TRBJ2-7; a possible D gene is TRBD1 (6 bases). The CDR3 totals 14 residues. Trimming removed 8 bases from V and 0 bases from J, with 14 bases in between. Per the germline V gene, CDR1 is SNHLY and CDR2 is FYNNEI. The DNA for the CDR3 is TGTGCCAGCGCGCGGACAGCTAGCTCCTACGAGCAGTACTTC. Translation gives CASARTASSYEQYF.

This sequence joins TRBV5-1 and TRBJ1-4; possible D gene TRBD1, 5 bases. Trimming stripped 4 bases from V and 7 bases from J, with 17 bases between. The germline CDR1 and CDR2 sequences are SGHRS and YFSETQ. The CDR3 extends over 15 amino acids. The CDR3 region has the DNA TGCGCCAGCAGCGGGGACTTCACCAGAGGTGAAAAACTGTTTTTT. Amino acids: CASSGDFTRGEKLFF.

J is TRBJ2-1 and V is TRBV5-6, with TRBD2 matching 13 bases. Germline loops: CDR1 SGHDT, CDR2 YYEEEE. This CDR3 is built from 15 residues. The V and J ends lost 2 bases and 8 bases, in that order; junction bases with no gene match: 4. CDR3 DNA: TGTGCCAGCAGCTTACTAGCGGGGGGGGCCTATGAGCAGTTCTTC. It specifies CASSLLAGGAYEQFF.

This clone was observed once. V and J are TRBV4-1 and TRBJ2-7; D might be TRBD1 (6 bases). Looked up from germline, CDR1 is MGHRA and CDR2 is YSYEKL. This CDR3 region has 14 residues. V was shortened by 0 bases and J by 4 bases, with 10 bases between the two germline ends. The CDR3 loop reads CASSQDSGTYEQYF. The CDR3 DNA sequence: TGCGCCAGCAGCCAAGATTCCGGGACATACGAGCAGTACTTC.

This chain links TRBV18 with TRBJ1-4; no clear D gene. Germline CDR1 and CDR2: KGHSH and LQKENI. V gave up 0 bases and J gave up 7 bases, with 15 bases separating them. The CDR3 contains 16 residues. In nucleotides, the CDR3 is TGTGCCAGCTCACCACCAGAATCAGTTATTTTTGAAAAACTGTTTTTT. Amino acids: CASSPPESVIFEKLFF.

The chain couples TRBV19 to TRBJ2-1; D remains unclear. V was trimmed by 5 bases and J by 15 bases, leaving 14 bases between them. CDR1 and CDR2 (germline): LNHDA, SQIVND (reference sequence). CDR3 length: 11 residues. The CDR3 DNA follows: TGTGCCAGTAGTTCCGGGTCCATGCGGTTCTTC. This sequence encodes CASSSGSMRFF.

The gene calls are TRBV25-1 and TRBJ1-2; D is undetermined. Germline V gene data show CDR1 as MGHDK and CDR2 as SYGVNS. CDR3 length: 12 amino acids. Trimming took 3 bases from V and 4 from J, leaving 6 bases between them. This chain's CDR3 is CASSESSYGYTF. CDR3 nucleotide sequence: TGTGCCAGCAGTGAGTCCAGCTATGGCTACACCTTC.

CDR3 coding DNA: TGTGCCAGCAGCTTAAGAGGCGGGGGGGATCAGCCCCAGCATTTT. Amino acids: CASSLRGGGDQPQHF. The genes are TRBV7-3 and TRBJ1-5; D perhaps matches TRBD1 (5 bases). The V end was cut by 1 base, the J end by 5 bases, with 12 bases between. The CDR3 loop spans 15 amino acids. Per the germline V gene, CDR1 is SGHTA and CDR2 is FQGTGA.

The genes are TRBV5-1 and TRBJ1-1; D remains unclear. Germline CDR1 SGHRS, CDR2 YFSETQ. V dropped 0 bases and J dropped 10 bases, with 16 bases sitting between them. This CDR3 spans 14 amino acids. The CDR3 reads CASSLAGLGSRAFF. CDR3 coding DNA: TGCGCCAGCAGCTTGGCGGGTTTAGGTAGCAGAGCTTTCTTT.